The source of this T cell receptor (beta chain) is a study of CD8 T cells in ankylosing spondylitis. Whole-study results and caveats: The study looked at matched synovial fluid samples from ankylosing spondylitis patients. Disease-linked clones were reported to be significantly enriched there. Apparently characteristic of ankylosing spondylitis blood was a TCR beta motif (roughly 8 highly homologous variants).

TCRdb re-called the 5' RACE reads with MiXCR, one entry per CDR3 protein. The repertoire holds roughly 700,000 distinct CDR3 sequences, over 15% seen once, with around 19% in the top ten. This clonotype was picked up many times. What it recognizes is unknown. The specimen sequenced was blood, either unsorted or a sorted T cell fraction (not recorded which). The receptor comes from a male donor with ankylosing spondylitis.

CDR3 nucleotide sequence: TGTGCCAGCTGGGATAGGGGGACCCAGTACTTC. This gives the protein CASWDRGTQYF. This sequence joins TRBV4-2 and TRBJ2-5, with D tentatively TRBD1 (5 bases). This CDR3 spans 11 amino acids. Trimming removed 8 bases from V and 7 bases from J, with 11 bases in between. The germline CDR1 and CDR2 sequences are LGHNA and YNFKEQ.